This TCR beta chain originates from a study of T cells after yellow fever vaccination. The germline CDR1 and CDR2 sequences are SQVTM and ANQGSEA. The CDR3 covers 16 residues. Between the trimmed V and J ends, which lost 6 bases and 7 bases, there was a span of 25 bases. Study outcomes and limitations: Abundant clonotypes from the bulk population could contaminate FACS-sorted repertoires. Researchers report a weaker secondary response that nonetheless peaked faster, day 5 versus 15.

MiXCR, applied by TCRdb to the 5' RACE reads, yields one record per CDR3 protein. The sample contains fewer than 400,000 distinct CDR3 sequences, approximately 5.7% of which appear only once. The sample holds many counts of this clonotype. The antigen remains unidentified. Material: PBMCs, obtained 5 days after the yellow fever booster vaccination. The rearrangement uses TRBV29-1 and TRBJ2-1; possible D gene TRBD2, 6 bases. The source is a young man who received the YFV17D yellow fever vaccine. The CDR3 DNA is TGCAGCGTCCCGCTAATAAGTGGGGGGTTCGGGAATGAGCAGTTCTTC. This codes for CSVPLISGGFGNEQFF.